Below are 23 T cell receptor beta chains sequenced from a single sample in a study of T cell repertoires in cytomegalovirus infection. Their cognate antigens are unknown. TCRdb recomputed calls from the reads with MiXCR, one row per CDR3 protein. The sample has some 70,000 distinct CDR3 sequences, more than 20% seen once. Sequences were obtained from PBMCs, sequenced either directly or after in vitro stimulation (not recorded which). These receptors were obtained from a human donor in good health (CMV status not recorded). Some clones in this sample may be carry-over from other donors' samples.

This sequence joins TRBV12-5 and TRBJ2-1, with 8 bases that match TRBD2. CDR3 length: 17 amino acids. With 0 bases clipped from V and 5 bases from J, the junction kept 9 bases outside the gene matches. From germline, CDR1 is LGHNT and CDR2 FRNRAP. This CDR3 is CASGLVLGGRRHNEQFF. CDR3 coding DNA: TGTGCTAGTGGTTTGGTACTTGGCGGGAGGAGACACAATGAGCAGTTCTTC.

The sample holds many counts of this clonotype. J is TRBJ2-5 and V is TRBV7-2; TRBD2 agrees at 9 bases. CDR1 and CDR2 from the germline V gene are SGHTA and FQGNSA. This CDR3 is 19 amino acids long. V was clipped by 1 base and J by 3 bases; unmatched bases: 15. The CDR3 region has the DNA TGTGCCAGCAGCTTAGGACGGGGGCTAGCGGGAACGGGAGAAGAGACCCAGTACTTC. Residues: CASSLGRGLAGTGEETQYF.

There are many counts of this clonotype. V and J are TRBV11-3 and TRBJ1-1; 9 bases match TRBD1. CDR1 and CDR2 (germline): SGHNT, YENEEA. Trimming at V came to 5 bases and at J to 0 bases, leaving 4 bases not matched to a gene. The CDR3 contains 15 residues. CDR3 in amino acids: CASSPGQGMNTEAFF. CDR3 sequence (DNA): TGTGCCAGCAGCCCCGGACAGGGGATGAACACTGAAGCTTTCTTT.

This clonotype was picked up a small number of times. The chain recombines TRBV10-2 with TRBJ2-3; 12 nucleotides match TRBD1. CDR3 length: 19 residues. Germline trimming cut 2 bases from V and 0 bases from J; bases unmatched to any gene: 9. Germline values: CDR1 WSHSY, CDR2 SAAADI. As DNA, the CDR3 is TGCGCCAGCAGTGAGGGGTTGGGACAGGGGGCCTCTAGCACAGATACGCAGTATTTT. It yields the protein CASSEGLGQGASSTDTQYF.

The V gene is TRBV6-2 or TRBV6-3, the J gene TRBJ2-3; D unclear. The V gene's germline CDR1 is MNHEY and CDR2 SVGEGT. The CDR3 loop spans 13 amino acids. Trimming shortened V by 2 bases and J by 1 base, and 4 bases separated the two germline ends. The CDR3 DNA follows: TGTGCCAGCAGTTACGACGGCACAGATACGCAGTATTTT. It encodes CASSYDGTDTQYF.

This chain connects TRBV2 to TRBJ1-2; no reliable D call. This CDR3 spans 16 amino acids. The germline V gene has CDR1 SNHLY and CDR2 FYNNEI. Trimming took 6 bases from V and 2 from J, leaving 19 bases between them. CDR3 nucleotide sequence: TGTGCCAGCAGGGATCTGACAAGGGAAGTGAACTATGGCTACACCTTC. This sequence encodes CASRDLTREVNYGYTF.

This clonotype was recorded a few times. This chain joins TRBV6-2 or TRBV6-3 and TRBJ2-4; 7 bases fit TRBD1. V shed 3 bases and J 7 bases; nucleotides not matched to a gene: 6. This CDR3 comprises 14 residues. CDR1 MNHEY and CDR2 SVGEGT come from the germline V gene. The CDR3 loop reads CASSYGTAKNIQYF. DNA of the CDR3: TGTGCCAGCAGTTATGGGACAGCTAAGAACATTCAGTACTTC.

This CDR3 is CASSFGHSLTSYEQYV. The CDR3 region has the DNA TGTGCCAGCAGTTTCGGCCATTCACTTACCTCCTACGAGCAGTACGTC. The chain uses TRBV6-2 or TRBV6-3 and TRBJ2-7; no clear D. The CDR3 spans 16 residues. Germline CDR1 and CDR2: MNHEY and SVGEGT. With 4 bases removed from V and 0 bases from J, the gap between germline ends came to 16 bases.

The chain employs TRBV3-1 and TRBJ2-5; 12 bases match TRBD2. Germline CDR1 LGHDT, CDR2 YNNKEL (reference sequence). V lost 6 bases to trimming and J lost 4 bases; unmatched junction nucleotides: 9. CDR3 size: 16 residues. DNA of the CDR3: TGTGCCAGCAGACTCAGACTAGCGGGAGACGGAGAGACCCAGTACTTC. Translation gives CASRLRLAGDGETQYF.

This chain links TRBV9 with TRBJ2-6; D not certain. The V end was cut by 2 bases, the J end by 0 bases, with 6 bases between. Germline V gene sequence: CDR1 SGDLS, CDR2 YYNGEE. CDR3 length: 15 amino acids. CDR3 amino acids: CASSVSTSGANVLTF. CDR3 nucleotides: TGTGCCAGCAGCGTCAGTACCTCTGGGGCCAACGTCCTGACTTTC.

V usage is TRBV28 and J usage is TRBJ1-1, with a weak D call TRBD1 (5 bases). V was cut by 3 bases and J by 5 bases, with 28 bases left in between. Germline loops: CDR1 MDHEN, CDR2 SYDVKM. The CDR3 runs to 19 residues. The CDR3 loop reads CASSFLGPSGRVGGTEAFF. The CDR3 DNA is TGTGCCAGCAGTTTTTTGGGGCCTAGTGGGAGGGTGGGGGGGACTGAAGCTTTCTTT.

There are a few counts of this clonotype. The V and J genes are TRBV20-1 and TRBJ2-1; D is ambiguous. The CDR3 runs to 10 residues. V gave up 8 bases and J gave up 9 bases, with 11 bases separating them. CDR1 and CDR2 (germline): DFQATT, SNEGSKA (reference sequence). CDR3 coding DNA: TGCAGTTCTAAGGGAATTGAGCAGTTCTTC. This gives the protein CSSKGIEQFF.

This clonotype occurred a few times. This chain links TRBV15 with TRBJ1-5, with a possible D match to TRBD1 (5 bases). The V gene's germline CDR1 is LNHNV and CDR2 YYDKDF (reference sequence). The ends were cut back, 8 bases at V and 3 bases at J, with 14 bases in the middle. The CDR3 contains 14 residues. CDR3 DNA: TGTGCCACCGGGGGGTTGTCAGACAATCAGCCCCAGCATTTT. It codes for CATGGLSDNQPQHF.

This clonotype was counted ten times or more. The V and J genes are TRBV7-9 and TRBJ2-1; D gene unclear. The CDR3 totals 14 residues. V dropped 5 bases and J dropped 10 bases, with 18 bases sitting between them. Germline CDR1 reads SEHNR; CDR2 reads FQNEAQ (reference sequence). In DNA, the CDR3 is TGTGCCAGCAGCCCAGGACCTGAGTGGGTGGAGCAGTTCTTC. Its protein is CASSPGPEWVEQFF.

V gene TRBV6-6 combines with J gene TRBJ1-6, with no clear D. The V gene's germline CDR1 is MNHNY and CDR2 SVGAGI (reference sequence). CDR3 length equals 13 residues. V was trimmed by 2 bases and J by 8 bases, leaving 7 bases between them. DNA of the CDR3: TGTGCCAGCAGTTACGGGGAGGATTCACCCCTCCACTTT. Protein: CASSYGEDSPLHF.

This clonotype was seen repeatedly, ten times or more. CDR3 protein: CASSPGGSANEKLFF. The CDR3 bases are TGTGCCAGCAGCCCAGGGGGGTCCGCCAATGAAAAACTGTTTTTT. J is TRBJ1-4 and V is TRBV11-3; TRBD1 matches 7 bases. This CDR3 is 15 amino acids long. With 5 bases clipped from V and 5 bases from J, the junction kept 8 bases outside the gene matches. Germline CDR1 reads SGHNT; CDR2 reads YENEEA.

V and J are TRBV20-1 and TRBJ2-1; 10 nucleotides line up with TRBD2. The CDR3 has 15 amino acids. Germline V gene sequence: CDR1 DFQATT, CDR2 SNEGSKA (reference sequence). Trimming cost V 0 bases and J 10 bases; bases outside gene matches: 9. CDR3 amino acids: CSARDRVAGGPEQFF. CDR3 coding DNA: TGCAGTGCTAGAGATCGGGTAGCGGGAGGCCCGGAGCAGTTCTTC.

This clonotype was counted between two and nine times. The chain has TRBV2 and TRBJ1-1; the D gene is possibly TRBD1 (6 bases). Germline V lookup: CDR1 SNHLY, CDR2 FYNNEI. The CDR3 has 12 residues. V was cut by 1 base and J by 11 bases, with 11 bases left in between. CDR3 amino acids: CASSEERTVAFF. CDR3 in DNA: TGTGCCAGCAGTGAAGAGCGGACAGTGGCTTTCTTT.

This clonotype was found many times. The CDR3 sequence is CASSTRPLSGRAPEQFF. The CDR3 region has the DNA TGTGCCAGTAGTACAAGACCCCTTAGCGGGAGGGCCCCTGAGCAGTTCTTC. The rearrangement links TRBV19 to TRBJ2-1; 11 bases map to TRBD2. The CDR3 sequence is 17 residues long. V lost 4 bases and J lost 9; bases outside the gene matches: 14. Germline V CDR1 and CDR2: LNHDA, SQIVND (reference sequence).

This clonotype was found many times. The genes are TRBV7-8 and TRBJ1-5; D not resolved. This CDR3 is 15 amino acids long. Germline CDR1 is SGHVS and CDR2 is FQNEAQ. V dropped 3 bases and J dropped 0 bases, with 9 bases sitting between them. For the CDR3, the DNA is TGTGCCAGCAGCTTGAGTTCCTATAGCAATCAGCCCCAGCATTTT. This gives the protein CASSLSSYSNQPQHF.

The V gene is TRBV7-2, the J gene TRBJ2-7; no clear D gene. The CDR3 consists of 11 residues. Germline V gives CDR1 SGHTA, CDR2 FQGNSA. V lost 4 bases and J lost 4, with 5 bases in between. The CDR3, as DNA: TGTGCCAGCAGCTCCGCATACGAGCAGTACTTC. Its translation is CASSSAYEQYF.

This chain joins TRBV12-5 and TRBJ1-2, with 7 bases fitting TRBD1. V lost 5 bases to trimming and J lost 8 bases; unmatched junction nucleotides: 5. Germline values: CDR1 LGHNT, CDR2 FRNRAP. The CDR3 length is 12 residues. CDR3 coding DNA: TGTGCTAGTGGTAAAACAGGGGAAGGCTACACCTTC. Amino acid sequence: CASGKTGEGYTF.

This clonotype has a count of ten or more. J is TRBJ2-2 and V is TRBV12-5, with D unresolved. Germline V gives CDR1 LGHNT, CDR2 FRNRAP. This CDR3 contains 16 residues. Trimming took 3 bases from V and 0 from J, leaving 11 bases between them. CDR3 amino acids: CASGFPSWTNTGELFF. CDR3 coding DNA: TGTGCTAGTGGTTTTCCTTCCTGGACGAACACCGGGGAGCTGTTTTTT.